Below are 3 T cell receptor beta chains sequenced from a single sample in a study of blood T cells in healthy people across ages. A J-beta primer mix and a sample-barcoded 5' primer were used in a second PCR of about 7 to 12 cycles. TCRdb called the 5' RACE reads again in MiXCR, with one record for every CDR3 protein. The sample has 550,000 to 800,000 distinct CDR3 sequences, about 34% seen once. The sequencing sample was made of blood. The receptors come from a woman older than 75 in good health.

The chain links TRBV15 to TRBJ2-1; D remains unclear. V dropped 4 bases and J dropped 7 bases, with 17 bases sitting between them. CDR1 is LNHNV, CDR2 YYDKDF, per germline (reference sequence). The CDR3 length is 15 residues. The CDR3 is CATSTGPQARNEQFF. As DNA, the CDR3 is TGTGCCACCAGCACCGGGCCCCAGGCTAGGAATGAGCAGTTCTTC.

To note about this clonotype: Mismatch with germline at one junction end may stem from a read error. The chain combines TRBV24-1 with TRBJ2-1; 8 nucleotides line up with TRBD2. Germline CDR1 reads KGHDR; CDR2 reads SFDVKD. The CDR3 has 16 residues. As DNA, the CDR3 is TGTGACACCAGCGATCGTCGGGGGGGGAAACTCAATGAGCAGTTCTTC. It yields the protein CDTSDRRGGKLNEQFF.

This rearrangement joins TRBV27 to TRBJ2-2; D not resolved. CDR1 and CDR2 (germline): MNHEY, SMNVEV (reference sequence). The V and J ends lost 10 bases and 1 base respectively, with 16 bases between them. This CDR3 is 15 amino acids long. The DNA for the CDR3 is TGTGCCACCCGAAGAAAATTCGAGAACACCGGGGAGCTGTTTTTT. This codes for CATRRKFENTGELFF.